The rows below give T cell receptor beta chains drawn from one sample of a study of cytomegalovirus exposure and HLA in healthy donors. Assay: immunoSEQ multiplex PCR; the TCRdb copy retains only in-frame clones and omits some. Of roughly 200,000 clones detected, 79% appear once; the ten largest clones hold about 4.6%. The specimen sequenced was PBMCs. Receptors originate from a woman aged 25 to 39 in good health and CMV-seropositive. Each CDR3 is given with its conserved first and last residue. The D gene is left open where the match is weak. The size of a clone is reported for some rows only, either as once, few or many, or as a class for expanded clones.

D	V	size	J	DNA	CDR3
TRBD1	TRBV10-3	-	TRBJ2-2	TGTGCCATCAGTAGTTTACAGGGGGCAGGAACCGGGGAGCTGTTTTTT	CAISSLQGAGTGELFF
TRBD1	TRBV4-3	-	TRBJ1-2	TGCGCCAGCAGCCAAGGACAGGGCGGCTATGGCTACACCTTC	CASSQGQGGYGYTF
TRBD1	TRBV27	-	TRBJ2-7	TGTGCCAGTCAGCGCCGGGACAGGGCCTACGAGCAGTACTTC	CASQRRDRAYEQYF
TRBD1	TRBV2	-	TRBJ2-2	TGTGCCAGCAGGCACAGGGGGGCGGGCACCGGGGAGCTGTTTTTT	CASRHRGAGTGELFF
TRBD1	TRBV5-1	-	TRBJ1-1	TGCGCCAGCAGCCCTCAGGGGGCGCGAACTGAAGCTTTCTTT	CASSPQGARTEAFF
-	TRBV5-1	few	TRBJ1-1	TGCGCCAGCAGCCCAAGGGGTGGAGAGGTTGAAGCTTTCTTT	CASSPRGGEVEAFF
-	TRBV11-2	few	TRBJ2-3	TGTGCCAGCAGCCCCAGAGTCAGGGCAGATACGCAGTATTTT	CASSPRVRADTQYF
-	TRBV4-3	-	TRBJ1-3	TGCGCCAGCAGCCAAGGGTACAGGGCGGGAAACACCATATATTTT	CASSQGYRAGNTIYF
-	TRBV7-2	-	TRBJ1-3	TGTGCCAGCAGCTACGAACTAGGGACTGGAAACACCATATATTTT	CASSYELGTGNTIYF
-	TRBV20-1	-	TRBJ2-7	TGCAGTGCTAGGCGGGACGAGCAGTACTTC	CSARRDEQYF
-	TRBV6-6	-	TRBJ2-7	TGTGCCAGCAGTTACTCGACTATTCACGAGCAGTACTTC	CASSYSTIHEQYF
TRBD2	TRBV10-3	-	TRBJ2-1	TGTGCCATCAGTGGGAGCGTCGGGAGGGCCTATCACTACAATGAGCAGTTCTTC	CAISGSVGRAYHYNEQFF
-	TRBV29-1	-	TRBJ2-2	TGCAGCGTCTGGGGGGCCGGGGGGACCGGGGAGCTGTTTTTT	CSVWGAGGTGELFF
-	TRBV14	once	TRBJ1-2	TGTGCCAGCAGCCAAGATTCAGGGGCCTATGGCTACACCTTC	CASSQDSGAYGYTF
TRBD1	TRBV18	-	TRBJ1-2	TGTGCCAGCTCACCGGCATCAGGGGGTGTTGGAAGGGGCTACACCTTC	CASSPASGGVGRGYTF
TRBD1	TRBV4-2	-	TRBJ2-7	TGTGCCAGCAGCCCAGGACAGGGTTCCTACGAGCAGTACTTC	CASSPGQGSYEQYF
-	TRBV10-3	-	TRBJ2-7	TGTGCCATCAGTGATCCCCCGGCCTACGAGCAGTACTTC	CAISDPPAYEQYF
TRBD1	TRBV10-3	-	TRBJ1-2	TGTGCCATCAATAGACAGGGGGACGGCTACACCTTC	CAINRQGDGYTF
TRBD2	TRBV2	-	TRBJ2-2	TGTGCCAGCAGACGACTAGCGGGGAGGGTCGGGGAGCTGTTTTTT	CASRRLAGRVGELFF
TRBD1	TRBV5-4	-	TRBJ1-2	TGTGCCAGCAGCGGCTTAGACAGGGCCTATGGCTACACCTTC	CASSGLDRAYGYTF
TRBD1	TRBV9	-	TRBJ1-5	TGTGCCAGCAGCAGCCGGGACAGGGGTCAGCCCCAGCATTTT	CASSSRDRGQPQHF
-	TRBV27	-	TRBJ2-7	TGTGCCAGCAGCCTATCACTATCCTACGAGCAGTACTTC	CASSLSLSYEQYF
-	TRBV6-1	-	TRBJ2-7	TGTGCCAGCAGCCGTGGGAGCTCCTACGAGCAGTACTTC	CASSRGSSYEQYF
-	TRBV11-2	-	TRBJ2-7	TGTGCCAGCAGCCCGAGGGGGGGCCTGAGGAACGAGCAGTACTTC	CASSPRGGLRNEQYF
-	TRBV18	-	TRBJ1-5	TGTGCCAGCTCACCACTGGTAGGGCGAGGGCAGCCCCAGCATTTT	CASSPLVGRGQPQHF
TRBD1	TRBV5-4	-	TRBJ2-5	TGTGCCAGCAGCCGGACAGGGGTAGGAAGACAAGAGACCCAGTACTTC	CASSRTGVGRQETQYF
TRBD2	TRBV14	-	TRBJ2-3	TGTGCCAGCAGCCAGGGGGGGGATACGCAGTATTTT	CASSQGGDTQYF
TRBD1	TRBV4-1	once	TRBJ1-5	TGCGCCAGCAGCCAGGACCCGGGACAGGGTGGCAATCAGCCCCAGCATTTT	CASSQDPGQGGNQPQHF
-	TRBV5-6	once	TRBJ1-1	TGTGCCAGCAGCTTAGGGACTGCCAAGATGAACACTGAAGCTTTCTTT	CASSLGTAKMNTEAFF
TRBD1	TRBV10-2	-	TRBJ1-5	TGCGCCAGCGTTCAGGGGGCGTATAGCAATCAGCCCCAGCATTTT	CASVQGAYSNQPQHF
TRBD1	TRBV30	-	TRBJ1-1	TGTGCCTGTTCAGGGGGCGCAAAGGTCACTGAAGCTTTCTTT	CACSGGAKVTEAFF
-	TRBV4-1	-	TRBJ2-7	TGCGCCAGCAGCCAAGGTCCCGGGGTCACCTACGAGCAGTACTTC	CASSQGPGVTYEQYF
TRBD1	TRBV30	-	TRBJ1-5	TGTGCCTGGGACAGGGGCAGCAATCAGCCCCAGCATTTT	CAWDRGSNQPQHF
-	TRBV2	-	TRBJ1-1	TGTGCCAGCCATTACAGGGCAAGTGAAGCTTTCTTT	CASHYRASEAFF
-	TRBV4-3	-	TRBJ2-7	TGCGCCAGCAGCCAACGGTCCGGCTACGAGCAGTACTTC	CASSQRSGYEQYF
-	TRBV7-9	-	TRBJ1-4	TGTGCCAGCAGCTCCCGGGGGAGTGAAAAACTGTTTTTT	CASSSRGSEKLFF
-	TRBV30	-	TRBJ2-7	TGTGCCTGGAGTGTACTCGCAGGGGCAGGGGAGCAGTACTTC	CAWSVLAGAGEQYF
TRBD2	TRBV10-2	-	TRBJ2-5	TGCGCCAGCGGGGGGTGGGGTAGCGGGGGAAGGCAAGAGACCCAGTACTTC	CASGGWGSGGRQETQYF
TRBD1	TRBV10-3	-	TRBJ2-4	TGTGCCATCAGTCAGGGGGCGATAGCCAAAAACATTCAGTACTTC	CAISQGAIAKNIQYF
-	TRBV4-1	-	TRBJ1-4	TGCGCCAGCAGCCACCTAAGGGGCGGGGTTAGAGGAACTAATGAAAAACTGTTTTTT	CASSHLRGGVRGTNEKLFF
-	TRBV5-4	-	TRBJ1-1	TGTGCCAGCAGCTTGGATCAGGCCCGTGAAGCTTTCTTT	CASSLDQAREAFF
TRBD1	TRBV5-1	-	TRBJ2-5	TGCGCCAGCAGCCCCGGGACAGGAGGGCGAGAGACCCAGTACTTC	CASSPGTGGRETQYF
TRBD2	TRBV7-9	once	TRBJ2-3	TGTGCCAGCAGCGCGACTAGCGGGAGCCGAGGAGATACGCAGTATTTT	CASSATSGSRGDTQYF
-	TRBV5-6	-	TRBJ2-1	TGTGCCAGCAGCTTCCAGGGGAGCTCCTACAATGAGCAGTTCTTC	CASSFQGSSYNEQFF
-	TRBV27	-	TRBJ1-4	TGTGCCAGCAGTTTAAGTTTGGGGCAGCGTAATGAAAAACTGTTTTTT	CASSLSLGQRNEKLFF